The clone carrying this T cell receptor beta chain was picked up many times. These data come from a study of T cells after yellow fever vaccination. TCRdb reprocessed the 5' RACE reads via MiXCR and lists one record per CDR3 protein. The table includes roughly 50,000 distinct CDR3 sequences, roughly 7% detected once. Germline V CDR1 and CDR2: SGHVS, FQNEAQ. The CDR3 loop spans 13 amino acids. V was clipped by 2 bases and J by 16 bases; unmatched bases: 10. This sequence originates from a man between 18 and 35 years old who received the YFV17D yellow fever vaccine. The V call is TRBV7-8, the J call TRBJ2-1, with 8 bases fitting TRBD1. The material was CD8+ T cells sorted from PBMCs, obtained around 14 days after the first yellow fever vaccination. The CDR3 here is CASSLIGQGECFF. DNA of the CDR3: TGTGCCAGCAGCTTAATCGGACAGGGTGAGTGTTTCTTC.